What follows is one TCR beta chain and its context. This clone's antigen is unknown. No much larger clone exists at a distance of one base, and base qualities are not known. The collaborating institutions used their own protocols to collect whole blood in K2EDTA tubes. For TCRbeta analysis, collaborator samples were shipped as frozen whole blood, as isolated PBMCs, or as DNA extracted from either sample type. This sample stems from a study of blood T cell repertoires in COVID-19 (TCRdb year 2020). For the study in its entirety: Collaborator samples came from the United States, Italy and Spain and covered acute and convalescent phases of COVID-19. Deeply sampled blood TCRbeta repertoires from subjects exposed to, actively infected with, or recovered from COVID-19 were included in the dataset. The prospective study material was composed of cDNA or gDNA derived from T cells, B-cell-depleted T cells, or PBMCs. Samples came from the ongoing ImmuneRACE study (first 160 participants) plus 1,254 subjects from 6 global collaborators. A freely available public database, intended as a resource for researchers studying the immune response to SARS-CoV-2, is where the repertoires were released. The sample metadata nearly always contained a de-identified subject ID, COVID-19 status, age in years and sex. HLA class I and class II types, where available, came from metadata supplied by the sample provider rather than from assay-based typing. What the work shows at the level of the full study, not this receptor alone: The amount of clinical and demographic metadata varied by source and participant and was provided uncurated.

The CDR3 goes from the cysteine to the phenylalanine over 14 residues. Only the CDR3 portion is preserved as DNA: 42 bases, with reading frame beginning at the first base. V loses 6 bases of germline sequence and J loses 4 bases, and the interval between the two ends is 13 bases. Taken from the germline V gene (reference sequence), the CDR1 and CDR2 loops are MNHEY and SMNVEV. TCRbeta CDR3 regions were amplified from genomic DNA using the immunoSEQ Assay, a bias-controlled multiplex PCR. Per the authors' processing: The number of nucleated cells in each sample was estimated by amplification of reference gene primers within the assay. To quantify the absolute abundance of each unique TCRbeta CDR3 rearrangement, sequence reads were collapsed and filtered. For each sample, productive Simpson clonality was calculated as the square root of Simpson's diversity index across productive rearrangements. The immuneACCESS repertoire file appears here via TCRdb, limited to in-frame rearrangements. These files lack a portion of the clones; in checked studies, under half of the deficit traces to unresolved V genes, and the cause of the others is not known. D and trimming were read from the DNA, whereas the V and J calls and clone size are those reported in that table. The sample has 210,000 or so clones on record, around 83% of them singletons. 2.5% to 3.5% of the sample is in the top ten clones.

The material sequenced was peripheral blood. The V gene is TRBV27 and the J gene is TRBJ2-1; TRBD2 is a possible D gene, resting on 6 matching bases. This sequence was found in a man over 45 with active or convalescent COVID-19. The CDR3 here reads CASRWAGRYNEQFF. Read as DNA, the sequence is TGTGCCAGCAGGTGGGCGGGGCGATACAATGAGCAGTTCTTC.